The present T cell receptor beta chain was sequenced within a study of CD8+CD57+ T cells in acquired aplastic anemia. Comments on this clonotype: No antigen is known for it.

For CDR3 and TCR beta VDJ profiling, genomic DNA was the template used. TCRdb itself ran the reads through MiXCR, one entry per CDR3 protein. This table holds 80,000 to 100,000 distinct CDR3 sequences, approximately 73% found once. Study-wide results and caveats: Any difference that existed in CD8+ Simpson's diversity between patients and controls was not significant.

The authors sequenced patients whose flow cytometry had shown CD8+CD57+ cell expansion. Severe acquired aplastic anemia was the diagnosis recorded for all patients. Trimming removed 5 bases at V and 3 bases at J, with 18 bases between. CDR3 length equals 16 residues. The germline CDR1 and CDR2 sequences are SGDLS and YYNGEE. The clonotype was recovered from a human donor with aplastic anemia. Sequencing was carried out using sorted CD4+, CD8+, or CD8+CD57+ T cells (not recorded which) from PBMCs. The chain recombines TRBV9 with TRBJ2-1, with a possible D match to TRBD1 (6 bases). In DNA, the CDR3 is TGTGCCAGCAGTGTTCTCGGGACACCAGGCTACAATGAGCAGTTCTTC. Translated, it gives CASSVLGTPGYNEQFF.